The 9 T cell receptor beta chains below all came from one sample that was sequenced in a study of CD8 T cells in ankylosing spondylitis. TCRdb called the 5' RACE reads again in MiXCR, with one record for every CDR3 protein. The sample has roughly 100,000 distinct CDR3 sequences; about 8.6% are singletons. Sequencing used blood, either unsorted or a sorted T cell fraction (not recorded which). The receptors come from a male donor with ankylosing spondylitis or in good health (not recorded which).

This clonotype was seen many times. CDR3 amino acids: CASSRKDRDYEQYF. The CDR3 nucleotides read TGCGCCAGCAGCCGAAAGGACAGGGACTACGAGCAGTACTTC. The rearrangement uses TRBV4-3 and TRBJ2-7, with TRBD1 identical over 8 bases. The CDR3 is 14 amino acids. Unmatched junction bases numbered 5, after V lost 4 bases and J lost 3 bases. Germline V CDR1 and CDR2: LGHNA, YSLEER.

The V call is TRBV6-1, the J call TRBJ2-7; either TRBD1 or TRBD2 may supply D (5 bases each). This CDR3 has 14 amino acids. CDR1 and CDR2 (germline): MNHNS, SASEGT. The V gene lost 6 bases and the J gene lost 2 bases, with 14 bases spanning the gap. The DNA of the CDR3 is TGTGCCAGCAGATTCCGGGACGTGACCTACGAGCAGTACTTC. Amino acids: CASRFRDVTYEQYF.

This clonotype was picked up many times. This sequence joins TRBV12-3 or TRBV12-4 and TRBJ2-2; 8 bases match TRBD2. This CDR3 is 14 amino acids long. With 6 bases clipped from V and 8 bases from J, the junction kept 8 bases outside the gene matches. CDR3 in amino acids: CASRLIAGTGELFF. In DNA form, the CDR3 reads TGTGCCAGCAGATTGATAGCGGGGACGGGGGAGCTGTTTTTT.

This clonotype was observed at least ten times. A read error may account for a junction end that differs from germline. The chain recombines TRBV30 with TRBJ2-1; D gene unclear. The V gene's germline CDR1 is GTSNPN and CDR2 SVGIG (reference sequence). There are 13 residues in the CDR3. The CDR3 region has the DNA TGTGCCTGGAGTTCGGGCCCCTGGAATGCGCAGTTCTTC. Its translation: CAWSSGPWNAQFF.

This clonotype came up many times. This chain uses TRBV12-3 or TRBV12-4 with TRBJ1-1; 7 nucleotides agree with TRBD1. The CDR3 length is 12 residues. V lost 8 bases to trimming and J lost 5 bases; unmatched junction nucleotides: 5. The CDR3 loop reads CASGPGGTEAFF. The CDR3 bases are TGTGCCAGCGGACCAGGGGGGACTGAAGCTTTCTTT.

This clonotype has a count of ten or more. The rearrangement joins TRBV5-1 to TRBJ2-1; tentative D call: TRBD2 (5 bases). The germline gives CDR1 SGHRS, CDR2 YFSETQ. This CDR3 comprises 13 residues. V was trimmed by 0 bases and J by 7 bases, leaving 8 bases between them. In nucleotides, the CDR3 is TGCGCCAGCAGCTTGGCGGGATTGAATGAGCAGTTCTTC. Its protein is CASSLAGLNEQFF.

This clonotype was recorded at least ten times. The genes are TRBV5-1 and TRBJ2-4; D possibly corresponds to TRBD1 (6 bases). This CDR3 is 15 amino acids long. The V and J ends lost 2 bases and 3 bases respectively, with 12 bases between them. CDR1 SGHRS and CDR2 YFSETQ come from the germline V gene. The DNA for the CDR3 is TGCGCCAGCAGCTTTAACAGGGCGGACAAAAACATTCAGTACTTC. Translation: CASSFNRADKNIQYF.

This clonotype was observed many times. The chain is built from TRBV12-3 or TRBV12-4 and TRBJ2-3; possibly TRBD1 for D (6 bases). This CDR3 has 15 residues. Between the trimmed V and J ends, which lost 7 bases and 0 bases, there was a span of 14 bases. This CDR3 is CASTPPGTSTDTQYF. CDR3 bases: TGTGCCAGCACCCCCCCAGGGACAAGCACAGATACGCAGTATTTT.

Many counts were recorded for this clonotype. The rearrangement uses TRBV19 and TRBJ2-1; possibly TRBD2 for D (6 bases). V was shortened by 5 bases and J by 5 bases, with 13 bases between the two germline ends. This CDR3 has 14 amino acids. Per germline, CDR1 LNHDA and CDR2 SQIVND (reference sequence). The CDR3 coding sequence is TGTGCCAGTAGTTTCGCTAGCGAGAACAATGAGCAGTTCTTC. Encoded protein: CASSFASENNEQFF.